This T cell receptor (beta chain) was obtained from a study of vaccination effects on CD4 cells after COVID-19. Study-level points and caveats: Clones that were induced by infection or by vaccine showed marked contraction late after vaccination. In convalescents, post-vaccine spike-reactive clones were mainly new clones induced by vaccination.

This clone was seen only a few times. Its antigen remains unidentified. The authors isolated CD4+ T cells after roughly eleven days of culture. Infection with SARS-CoV-2 occurred in the person between March and December 2020, and PCR confirmed it. Each participant was administered two doses of either the BNT162b2 or the mRNA-1273 vaccine. Half the medium was replaced with IL-2 medium on days 3 and 7. There are 15 residues in the CDR3. The germline V gene encodes CDR1 MNHEY and CDR2 SMNVEV (reference sequence). Deletions cut 0 bases from V and 11 bases from J, with 19 bases between. TCRdb's copy holds only in-frame clones and misses some; the assay was immunoSEQ multiplex PCR. The sample lists around 53,000 clones; 65% to 80% were seen once.

The V call is TRBV27, the J call TRBJ1-2; D remains ambiguous. Sequenced here: CD4+ T cells from PBMCs cultured without peptide, sampled after COVID-19 vaccination. The source of this sequence is a human donor who had a prior SARS-CoV-2 infection. The CDR3 DNA is TGTGCCAGCAGTTTATCCCCACGGGGAATGACCCGTTACACCTTC. Translated, it gives CASSLSPRGMTRYTF.